This TCR beta chain was sequenced during a study of identifying expanded T cells in peripheral blood. Study observations and caveats: Approximately 1.1 clones differed between technical replicates, versus around 15 and 18 over time. Two-week clone count variance significantly increased as total template count grew.

The data were produced by immunoSEQ multiplex PCR, yet TCRdb's version contains in-frame clones alone and is incomplete. The table includes about 53,000 clones, around 83% detected once. The CDR3 loop spans 14 amino acids. Trimming left V 6 bases short and J 0 bases short, with 9 bases between. Germline V CDR1 and CDR2: SGHRS, YFSETQ. Collection occurred without any documented infections or immune events in donors. As concerns this clone: Antigen specificity is unknown.

The rearrangement links TRBV5-1 to TRBJ1-4; tentatively, D is TRBD1 (5 bases). This TCR was sampled from a person between 18 and 75 years old in good health. Sequenced material: blood. The chain's CDR3 is CASNTGTTNEKLFF. CDR3 bases: TGCGCCAGCAACACAGGAACAACTAATGAAAAACTGTTTTTT.